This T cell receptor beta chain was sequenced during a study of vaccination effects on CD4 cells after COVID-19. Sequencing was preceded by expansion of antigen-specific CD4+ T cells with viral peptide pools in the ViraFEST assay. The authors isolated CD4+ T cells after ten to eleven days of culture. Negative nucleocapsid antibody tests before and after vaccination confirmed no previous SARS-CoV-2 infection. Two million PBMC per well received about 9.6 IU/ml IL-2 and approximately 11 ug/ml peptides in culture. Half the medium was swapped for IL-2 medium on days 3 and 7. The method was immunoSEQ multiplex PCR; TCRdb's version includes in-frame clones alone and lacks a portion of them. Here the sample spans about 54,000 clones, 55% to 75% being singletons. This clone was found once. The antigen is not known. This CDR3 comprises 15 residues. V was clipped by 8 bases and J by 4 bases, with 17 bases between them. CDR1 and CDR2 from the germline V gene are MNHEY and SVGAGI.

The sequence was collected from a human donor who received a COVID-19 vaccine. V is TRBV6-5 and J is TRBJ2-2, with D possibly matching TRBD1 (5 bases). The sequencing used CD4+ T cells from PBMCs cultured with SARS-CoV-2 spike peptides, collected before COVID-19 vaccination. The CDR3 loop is CASGPRQISTGELFF. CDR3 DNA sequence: TGTGCCAGCGGACCAAGACAGATTTCCACCGGGGAGCTGTTTTTT.